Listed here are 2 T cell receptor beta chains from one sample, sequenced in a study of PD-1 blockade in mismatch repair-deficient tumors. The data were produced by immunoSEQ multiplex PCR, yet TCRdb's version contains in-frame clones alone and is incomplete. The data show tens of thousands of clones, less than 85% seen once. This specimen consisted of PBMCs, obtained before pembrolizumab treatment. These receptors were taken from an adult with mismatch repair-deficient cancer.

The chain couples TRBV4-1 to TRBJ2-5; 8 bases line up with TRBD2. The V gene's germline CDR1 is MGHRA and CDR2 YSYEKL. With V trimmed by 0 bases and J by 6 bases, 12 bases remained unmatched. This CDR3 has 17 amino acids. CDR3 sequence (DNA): TGCGCCAGCAGCCAAGATCCCGGAGCGGGAGCCTCGAAGACCCAGTACTTC. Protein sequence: CASSQDPGAGASKTQYF.

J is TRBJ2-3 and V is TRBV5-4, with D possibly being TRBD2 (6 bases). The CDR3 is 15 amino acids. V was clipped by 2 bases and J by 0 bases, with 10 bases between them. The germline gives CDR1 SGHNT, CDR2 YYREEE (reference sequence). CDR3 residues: CASSLLALSTDTQYF. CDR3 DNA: TGTGCCAGCAGCTTACTAGCACTCAGCACAGATACGCAGTATTTT.